These T cell receptor beta chains were read from a single sample in a study of shared clonotypes between healthy human individuals. The assay was immunoSEQ multiplex PCR, and TCRdb's table has in-frame clones only and misses some. The sample lists around 2.3 million clones, 95% seen once, with roughly 0.13% in the top ten. The sample comprised naive CD4+ T cells sorted from blood. The receptors were gathered from a young man in good health. The conserved cysteine and the conserved F or W are not part of the CDR3 here.

>TRBJ2-4|TRBV14
ASSQVNIQY
>TRBJ2-5|TRBV6-6
ASRTRQGLGTQY
>TRBJ1-1|TRBV5-1
ASSLDGLRGNTEAF
>TRBJ2-5|TRBV6-5
ASSYIQGLGTQY
>TRBJ1-1|TRBV10-3
AISATGLNTEAF
>TRBJ1-3|TRBV9
ASSASGQGAYTIY
>TRBJ1-6|TRBV7-9
ANLGGYSPLH
>TRBJ2-7|TRBV11-2
ASSTPTGRAYEQY
>TRBJ2-2|TRBV10-2
ASRRTGVSGELF
>TRBJ2-6|TRBV30
AWIEARNSGANVLT
>TRBJ2-3|TRBV15
ATSSRTAVGTDTQY
>TRBJ1-1|TRBV2
ASTSGPGAEAF
>TRBJ1-1|TRBV5-1
ASSSEWGTEAF
>TRBJ1-2|TRBV7-3
ASSYSQRGQTYGYT
>TRBJ1-2|TRBV2
ASSESGRGLYGYT
>TRBJ1-1|TRBV6-4
ASSEQGMNTEAF
>TRBJ2-2|TRBV12-5
ASGLDTGELF
>TRBJ2-3|TRBV19
ASSGVYVEQVPTDTQY
>TRBJ2-5|TRBV11-2
ASSLKGSSGAQY
>TRBJ1-6|TRBV30
AWRTPDREHSPLH
>TRBJ2-7|TRBV10-3
AISESGASEQY
>TRBJ1-1|TRBV30
AWRDRGGAF
>TRBJ2-7|TRBV7-2
ASSSLDNLYEQY
>TRBJ1-1|TRBV6-5
ASSLTDGPNTEAF
>TRBJ2-3|TRBV4-1
ASSQNPGQGHADTQY
>TRBJ2-5|TRBV5-1
ASSFGGDGETQY
>TRBJ2-4|TRBV5-1
ASSLAVGNIQY
>TRBJ1-1|TRBV7-2
ASSYTGTGGTEAF
>TRBJ1-1|TRBV27
ASTRTGGGTEAF
>TRBJ2-5|TRBV2
ASKRRGIAETQY
>TRBJ2-2|TRBV30
ASGEGANTGELF
>TRBJ1-3|TRBV10-3
AIIPDPGRNTIY
>TRBJ1-4|TRBV7-2
ASSLREKLF
>TRBJ1-4|TRBV6-6
ASSYSTGAFEKLF
>TRBJ2-1|TRBV5-6
ASSSGTSGTSFYNEQF
>TRBJ1-3|TRBV18
ASSPERNTIY
>TRBJ2-2|TRBV4-1
ASSQELAGGHTGELF
>TRBJ2-3|TRBV5-6
ASSFLLGQGTASTDTQY
>TRBJ2-7|TRBV6-5
ASSYGGRGSVYEQY
>TRBJ2-7|TRBV6-5
ASRSPGGSSNEQY
>TRBJ2-7|TRBV5-1
ASSQTPGLAPYEQY
>TRBJ2-7|TRBV7-9
ASSLPLGQGLSYEQY
>TRBJ1-5|TRBV15
ATSGGHQPQH
>TRBJ2-3|TRBV2
ASTSMVTQY
>TRBJ2-1|TRBV6-6
ASSSGRTDYNEQF
>TRBJ1-3|TRBV27
ASSLNGQSSGNTIY
>TRBJ1-2|TRBV14
ASSQDRADYGYT
>TRBJ2-1|TRBV4-1
ASSPGRIAHEQF
>TRBJ2-7|TRBV5-6
ASSSSSAIQGRTGEQY
>TRBJ1-1|TRBV7-6
ASSLGLGFGTEAF
>TRBJ1-2|TRBV6-1
ASSDMGRIYGYT
>TRBJ1-3|TRBV9
ASSVGRDRSLYSGNTIY
>.|TRBV6-5
ASSRTRGEQY
>TRBJ1-1|TRBV7-9
ASSRPGTGNTEAF